The 27 T cell receptor beta chains below all came from one sample that was sequenced in a study of blood T cell repertoires in COVID-19 (dated by TCRdb to 2020 to 2021). The library was prepared using the immunoSEQ multiplex PCR assay. Sourced from immuneACCESS, this table was stored by TCRdb with only in-frame sequences that have V and J called. A share of the clones is absent; for the studies checked, an unresolved V gene accounts for under half, and the remainder has no known explanation. The sample table holds approximately 90,000 clones, of which approximately 82% were seen once. The ten largest clones add up to 0.95% to 1.5% of the sample. What was sequenced was peripheral blood. Receptors originate from a woman aged 80 or over with acute or convalescent COVID-19.

The genes are TRBV3-1 (or the pseudogene TRBV3-2) and TRBJ2-1, with a tentative D call TRBD1 (5 bases). The CDR3 totals 15 residues. The V end lost 0 bases, the J end lost 2 bases, and 8 bases lay between the germline ends. Germline V gene data show CDR1 as LGHDT and CDR2 as YNNKEL (reference sequence). This CDR3 is CASSQDMGPYNEQFF. The CDR3 DNA reads TGTGCCAGCAGCCAAGACATGGGGCCCTACAATGAGCAGTTCTTC.

As for this clone: The same CDR3 arises from other DNA sequences in this sample as well. The V gene is TRBV5-1, the J gene TRBJ2-1, with 9 bases fitting TRBD2. The germline gives CDR1 SGHRS, CDR2 YFSETQ. Trimming cost V 2 bases and J 0 bases; bases outside gene matches: 3. The CDR3 is made up of 16 amino acids. The CDR3 coding sequence is TGCGCCAGCAGCTTTACTAGCGGGCTCTCCTACAATGAGCAGTTCTTC. Protein: CASSFTSGLSYNEQFF.

This clone was observed once. The chain carries TRBV2 and TRBJ2-5; 10 bases map to TRBD2. The CDR3 is 17 amino acids. Germline CDR1 is SNHLY and CDR2 is FYNNEI. Losses at the gene ends were 2 bases for V and 5 bases for J; bases not matched to a gene: 11. The CDR3 sequence: CASSERIVAGGGETQYF. The CDR3 DNA sequence: TGTGCCAGCAGTGAACGGATCGTAGCGGGGGGAGGGGAGACCCAGTACTTC.

The V call is TRBV3-1 (or the pseudogene TRBV3-2), the J call TRBJ1-2; no clear D gene. In germline, CDR1 is LGHDT, CDR2 YNNKEL (reference sequence). The CDR3 spans 12 residues. V was trimmed by 1 base and J by 8 bases, leaving 8 bases between them. This CDR3 is CASSQGVYGYTF. The DNA of the CDR3 is TGTGCCAGCAGCCAAGGAGTCTACGGCTACACCTTC.

The V gene is TRBV10-3, the J gene TRBJ2-7; 7 nucleotides agree with TRBD1. CDR3 length equals 14 residues. J lost 6 bases, V lost 9 bases, and 14 bases had no gene match. The germline CDR1 and CDR2 sequences are ENHRY and SYGVKD. The chain's CDR3 is CAIQPPTGQGEQYF. For the CDR3, the DNA is TGTGCCATTCAGCCCCCGACAGGGCAAGGCGAGCAGTACTTC.

The genes are TRBV27 and TRBJ2-7; D is uncertain. The CDR3 runs 15 residues. Germline V gives CDR1 MNHEY, CDR2 SMNVEV (reference sequence). V shed 6 bases and J shed 0 bases, with 15 bases lying between them. The CDR3 spells CASSLSSRSSYEQYF. The CDR3 coding sequence is TGTGCCAGCAGCCTGAGCTCCAGGTCCTCCTACGAGCAGTACTTC.

This chain links TRBV5-3 with TRBJ2-7, with D possibly TRBD1 on 5 matching bases. TRBV5-3 has ORF status, its function being uncertain. There are 16 residues in the CDR3. Trimming shortened V by 3 bases and J by 2 bases, and 18 bases separated the two germline ends. CDR3 sequence: CARSSRTGHSTYEQYF. The CDR3 DNA reads as TGTGCCAGAAGCTCCCGCACAGGACATTCTACCTACGAGCAGTACTTC.

The chain recombines TRBV19 with TRBJ1-6; 7 nucleotides agree with TRBD1. The V gene's germline CDR1 is LNHDA and CDR2 SQIVND (reference sequence). The CDR3 has 14 amino acids. V trimming: 5 bases; J trimming: 9 bases; junction bases outside the gene matches: 7. The DNA of the CDR3 is TGTGCCAGTAGTGCCGATACAGGGGTTTCACCCCTCCACTTT. This gives the protein CASSADTGVSPLHF.

V usage is TRBV4-1 and J usage is TRBJ2-3; 11 bases are shared with TRBD2. The CDR3 runs 19 residues. CDR1 and CDR2 (germline): MGHRA, YSYEKL. The trim removed 0 bases at V and 0 bases at J, leaving 8 bases unmatched. CDR3 residues: CASSQDTVAGGPSTDTQYF. CDR3 in DNA: TGCGCCAGCAGCCAAGATACGGTAGCGGGGGGGCCTAGCACAGATACGCAGTATTTT.

This clone was found once. The chain recombines TRBV2 with TRBJ1-5, with a possible D match to TRBD1 (5 bases). This CDR3 has 13 residues. Germline V CDR1 and CDR2: SNHLY, FYNNEI. Trimming cost V 6 bases and J 1 base, with 7 bases left between them. The DNA for the CDR3 is TGTGCCAGCAGGCGGGACAGCAATCAGCCCCAGCATTTT. Its protein product is CASRRDSNQPQHF.

V gene TRBV18 combines with J gene TRBJ2-5, with 7 bases identical to TRBD1. Per germline, CDR1 KGHSH and CDR2 LQKENI. The CDR3 totals 15 residues. V shed 3 bases and J 7 bases; nucleotides not matched to a gene: 11. CDR3 sequence reads: CASSPQGGPAATQYF. Written as DNA, the CDR3 is TGTGCCAGCTCACCCCAAGGGGGCCCGGCGGCGACCCAGTACTTC.

J is TRBJ1-1 and V is TRBV2; 10 positions match TRBD1. Trimming cost V 6 bases and J 0 bases; bases outside gene matches: 4. CDR3 length equals 15 residues. Germline assignment: CDR1 SNHLY and CDR2 FYNNEI. The CDR3 bases are TGTGCCAGCAGGGGACAGGGGACTATGAACACTGAAGCTTTCTTT. Protein sequence: CASRGQGTMNTEAFF. The whole variable domain, remainder taken from reference TRBV2 and TRBJ1-1, is EPEVTQTPSHQVTQMGQEVILRCVPISNHLYFYWYRQILGQKVEFLVSFYNNEISEKSEIFDDQFSVERPDGSNFTLKIRSTKLEDSAMYFCASRGQGTMNTEAFFGQGTRLTVV.

This clone was recorded a few times. The chain recombines TRBV24-1 with TRBJ1-1, with D possibly being TRBD1 (5 bases). V was trimmed by 9 bases and J by 2 bases, leaving 6 bases between them. Germline V gene data show CDR1 as KGHDR and CDR2 as SFDVKD. The CDR3 runs to 11 residues. Written as DNA, the CDR3 is TGTGCCACCCAGGGTAACACTGAAGCTTTCTTT. Protein product: CATQGNTEAFF.

This chain uses TRBV27 with TRBJ2-3; 9 nucleotides align to TRBD1. Germline V gene sequence: CDR1 MNHEY, CDR2 SMNVEV (reference sequence). The length of the CDR3 is 15 residues. J was trimmed by 2 bases and V by 6 bases; bases with no gene match: 6. The CDR3 DNA follows: TGTGCCAGCAGCCGACAGGGGGGAAACACAGATACGCAGTATTTT. This sequence encodes CASSRQGGNTDTQYF.

V gene TRBV6-5 combines with J gene TRBJ2-3, with 9 positions matching TRBD1. The V gene end was trimmed by 10 bases and the J gene end by 8 bases; junction bases not matched to a gene: 13. The CDR3 runs to 14 residues. In germline, CDR1 is MNHEY, CDR2 SVGAGI. The CDR3 reads CATTRRTGVVTQYF. The DNA of the CDR3 is TGTGCCACCACCAGGAGGACAGGGGTAGTTACGCAGTATTTT.

The rearrangement joins TRBV28 to TRBJ2-3; 8 nucleotides match TRBD2. Trimming took 1 base from V and 2 from J; bases not matched to a gene: 2. The CDR3 sequence is 15 residues long. Germline V CDR1 and CDR2: MDHEN, SYDVKM. The CDR3 sequence: CASSLLAGPTDTQYF. For the CDR3, the DNA is TGTGCCAGCAGTTTATTAGCGGGACCCACAGATACGCAGTATTTT.

V and J are TRBV24-1 and TRBJ2-5, with D perhaps matching TRBD2 (6 bases). The V gene's germline CDR1 is KGHDR and CDR2 SFDVKD. The CDR3 contains 14 residues. V was pared by 5 bases and J by 2 bases, with 11 bases between. CDR3: CATSGGEVQETQYF. The CDR3 DNA reads TGTGCCACCAGTGGAGGGGAGGTACAAGAGACCCAGTACTTC.

The chain links TRBV7-9 to TRBJ1-2; 7 bases are a match to TRBD1. The CDR3 spans 13 residues. V shed 5 bases, J shed 5 bases, and the junction held 5 bases outside the gene matches. In germline, CDR1 is SEHNR, CDR2 FQNEAQ (reference sequence). The CDR3 protein is CASSGDSDYGYTF. Written as DNA, the CDR3 is TGTGCCAGCAGCGGGGACAGCGATTATGGCTACACCTTC.

The genes are TRBV20-1 and TRBJ2-7, with D maybe TRBD2 (6 bases). The CDR3 has 15 residues. Germline V CDR1 and CDR2: DFQATT, SNEGSKA (reference sequence). The V gene lost 3 bases and the J gene lost 5 bases, with 20 bases spanning the gap. CDR3 residues: CSASKGLEWADEQYF. For the CDR3, the DNA is TGCAGTGCTAGTAAGGGACTGGAATGGGCGGACGAGCAGTACTTC.

The chain combines TRBV5-4 with TRBJ2-3; D possibly corresponds to TRBD1 (6 bases). The V gene's germline CDR1 is SGHNT and CDR2 YYREEE (reference sequence). The CDR3 covers 18 residues. Trimming stripped 2 bases from V and 6 bases from J, with 25 bases between. This CDR3 is CASSLGRPGQGTGDTQYF. CDR3 nucleotide sequence: TGTGCCAGCAGCTTAGGACGCCCGGGACAAGGGACGGGCGATACGCAGTATTTT. Filled out from reference TRBV5-4 and TRBJ2-3, the complete variable domain reads ETGVTQSPTHLIKTRGQQVTLRCSSQSGHNTVSWYQQALGQGPQFIFQYYREEENGRGNFPPRFSGLQFPNYSSELNVNALELDDSALYLCASSLGRPGQGTGDTQYFGPGTRLTVL.

The gene calls are TRBV4-2 and TRBJ2-3; no firm D call. Germline V CDR1 and CDR2: LGHNA, YNFKEQ. The CDR3 loop spans 18 amino acids. V was shortened by 1 base and J by 3 bases, with 20 bases between the two germline ends. CDR3 nucleotides: TGTGCCAGCAGCCAAGTGACCCGAGGAGCGTTGATGACAGATACGCAGTATTTT. Translation: CASSQVTRGALMTDTQYF.

This clone was observed a handful of times. V is TRBV5-1 and J is TRBJ1-2; D is ambiguous. Per the germline V gene, CDR1 is SGHRS and CDR2 is YFSETQ. The germline V and J ends were trimmed by 7 bases and 2 bases, with 15 bases remaining between them. The CDR3 runs 14 residues. The CDR3 loop is CASGVGSPNYGYTF. The DNA of the CDR3 is TGCGCCAGCGGGGTAGGGAGCCCCAACTATGGCTACACCTTC. Based on the CDR3 plus reference TRBV5-1 and TRBJ1-2, the full variable domain is KAGVTQTPRYLIKTRGQQVTLSCSPISGHRSVSWYQQTPGQGLQFLFEYFSETQRNKGNFPGRFSGRQFSNSRSEMNVSTLELGDSALYLCASGVGSPNYGYTFGSGTRLTVV.

CDR3 amino acids: CASSQDLGTVSYNEQFF. In nucleotides, the CDR3 is TGCGCCAGCAGCCAAGATCTGGGGACAGTGTCCTACAATGAGCAGTTCTTC. J is TRBJ2-1 and V is TRBV4-1; 7 bases agree with TRBD1. The CDR3 runs 17 residues. Germline values: CDR1 MGHRA, CDR2 YSYEKL. With 0 bases clipped from V and 1 base from J, the junction kept 6 bases outside the gene matches.

The chain combines TRBV28 with TRBJ2-7; 10 bases fit TRBD2. Germline lookup yields CDR1 MDHEN and CDR2 SYDVKM. CDR3 length equals 14 residues. The trim removed 7 bases at V and 0 bases at J, leaving 3 bases unmatched. The CDR3 spells CASIAGGPSYEQYF. The CDR3 nucleotides read TGTGCCAGCATAGCGGGAGGCCCCTCCTACGAGCAGTACTTC.

J is TRBJ1-5 and V is TRBV3-1 (or the pseudogene TRBV3-2); 7 positions match TRBD1. Germline V gene data show CDR1 as LGHDT and CDR2 as YNNKEL (reference sequence). J was trimmed by 3 bases and V by 4 bases; bases with no gene match: 6. The CDR3 runs to 15 residues. The CDR3 reads CASSLGQVFNQPQHF. The CDR3 bases are TGTGCCAGCAGCCTTGGACAGGTTTTCAATCAGCCCCAGCATTTT.

This clone was picked up a small number of times. The chain has TRBV24-1 and TRBJ2-2; 7 bases fit TRBD2. CDR1 KGHDR and CDR2 SFDVKD come from the germline V gene. The CDR3 has 15 amino acids. J gave up 3 bases and V 6 bases, and 6 bases lay outside the gene matches. CDR3 protein: CATSFTSADTGELFF. DNA for the CDR3: TGTGCCACCAGTTTTACTAGCGCCGACACCGGGGAGCTGTTTTTT.

The CDR3 DNA follows: TGTGCCAGCAGTGAAGCTTGGACAGGGGGCTACGAGCAGTACTTC. This sequence encodes CASSEAWTGGYEQYF. This sequence joins TRBV6-1 and TRBJ2-7, with 10 bases fitting TRBD1. CDR3 length: 15 residues. With 0 bases clipped from V and 3 bases from J, the junction kept 2 bases outside the gene matches. Germline V lookup: CDR1 MNHNS, CDR2 SASEGT.